Given below is one T cell receptor beta chain in context. Its binding antigen is unknown. No base qualities exist here, and no much larger clone lies one base off it. All of the isolated RNA was reverse transcribed with the High Capacity cDNA Reverse Transcription Kit, so expressed TCRB transcripts were sequenced. Deep immunoSEQ sequencing was applied to naive, central memory and regulatory T cell samples, giving an average of around 3.8 million total reads per sample. After sorted cells were lysed in RLT buffer, RNA was extracted with DNase-treated RNeasy Micro or Mini kits, with the choice depending on cell number. To prevent cross-contamination, every cell subset was processed on its own, while patient and healthy donor samples were processed together. The immunoSEQ multiplex PCR was used to amplify TCRB sequences from cDNA, generating 87-bp fragments that spanned the CDR3 region. Amplicons were sequenced on the Illumina HiSeq platform. On the authors' methods: PCR bias was corrected computationally using synthetic template baselines, and reads within Hamming distance 2 were collapsed, with unmergeable singletons discarded. Reads were aligned against IMGT to assign V, D and J genes, CDR3 length and insertions or deletions at six rearrangement sites. Within each subset, clonotype counts were normalized to the number of sorted cells before true diversity and Gini coefficients were calculated with the tcR R package. Repertoire sharing was quantified using the overlap coefficient calculated on TCRB nucleotide sequences. Out-of-frame TCRB sequences from naive cells were analyzed to stand in for the pre-selection repertoire. TCRdb took over this immuneACCESS table, retaining in-frame rearrangements with V and J assigned. Such tables are incomplete; in checked studies, under half of the missing clones stem from an unresolved V gene, and the remainder is unexplained. The DNA gave D and trimming, while V, J and clone size come from that table. The sample includes 630,000 or so clones, with 11% to 15% observed a single time. 0.04% of the sample is taken by the ten largest.

The source of the sample is a study of beta chain features in type 1 diabetes (dated by TCRdb to 2017 to 2018). In terms of the full investigation: Mean age, gender distribution, total cell number and subset yield did not differ between patients and healthy donors. Across all samples, approximately 98,000,000 sorted cells were examined, and cell number per subset correlated strongly with RNA yield. The study compared the TCRB repertoires of sorted circulating CD4+ T cell subsets in recently diagnosed type 1 diabetes patients with those in matched healthy donors. Regulatory and stem cell-like memory subsets were obtained from only 8 patients and roughly 8 healthy donors, while naive and central memory subsets were obtained from all 30 or so donors. Study-wide conclusions, independent of this receptor: Fewer insertions and more nucleotide deletions at VDJ recombination sites were observed in patients with type 1 diabetes, implying thymic rearrangement abnormalities. HLA sub-analyses involved small numbers of individuals, so any influence of HLA type on TCRB rearrangement remained unresolved. In all four CD4+ subsets, TCRB CDR3 length was moderately but significantly shorter in type 1 diabetes patients. Because cDNA was sequenced instead of genomic DNA, highly expressing activated cells could be over-represented, though the groups showed no difference in activation or CD3 levels. Shorter templates might be favored by PCR, yet because patient and control samples were amplified and corrected together, any such skew would affect both groups equally. The naive, central memory and regulatory TCRB repertoires appeared to resemble one another more closely among patients than among healthy donors.

Each donor gave one peripheral blood draw, approximately 0.11 L on average, collected into heparinised tubes. A BD FACSAria II was used to sort naive, central memory, regulatory and stem cell-like memory CD4+ T cells with a panel that included CD45RO, CCR7, CD25, CD127, CD95 and CD27. All sorted populations exceeded 95% purity. PBMCs were isolated immediately by Lymphoprep density gradient centrifugation and stained directly without culture. Samples were stained and sorted in pairs, with one healthy donor and one patient per experiment, so that batch effects were minimized. From cysteine to phenylalanine, the CDR3 is 14 amino acids long. Of all the DNA, just the CDR3 is kept, 42 bases in frame from base 1. The germline V gene provides CDR1 MDHEN and CDR2 SYDVKM. Between the V and J ends, shortened by 7 bases and 4 bases respectively, the junction contains 14 bases.

Sequencing used naive CD4+ T cells from blood. The cell subset or site label on this specimen signifies: true naive CD4+ T cells. This chain joins TRBV28 to TRBJ1-3; no D gene call is confident. The clonotype comes from a man aged 18 to 29 with type 1 diabetes. The CDR3 is CASTPSSIGNTIYF. In nucleotide form, the sequence is TGTGCCAGCACCCCCTCATCAATCGGAAACACCATATATTTT.